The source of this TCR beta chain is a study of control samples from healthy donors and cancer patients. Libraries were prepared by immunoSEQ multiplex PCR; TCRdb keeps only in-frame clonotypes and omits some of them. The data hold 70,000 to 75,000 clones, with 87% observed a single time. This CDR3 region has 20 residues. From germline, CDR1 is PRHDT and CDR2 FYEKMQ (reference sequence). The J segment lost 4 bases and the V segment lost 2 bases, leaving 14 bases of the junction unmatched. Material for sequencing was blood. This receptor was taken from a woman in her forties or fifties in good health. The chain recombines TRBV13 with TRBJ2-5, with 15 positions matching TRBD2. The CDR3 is CASSLYQRTSGRAVLETQYF. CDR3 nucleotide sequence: TGTGCCAGCAGCTTATACCAGAGGACTAGCGGGAGGGCTGTTTTAGAGACCCAGTACTTC.